The 30 T cell receptor beta chains presented below share a single source sample, sequenced in a study of shared clonotypes between healthy human individuals. Data came from immunoSEQ multiplex PCR; TCRdb stores just in-frame clones and leaves some out. The data show around 2.3 million clones, almost 96% seen once. Sequencing input: naive CD4+ T cells sorted from blood. The subset: CD45RA+ positively selected. These receptors came from a man aged 18 to 30 in good health.

The V and J genes are TRBV4-1 and TRBJ1-4; the match to TRBD1 covers 7 bases. This CDR3 has 16 residues. Germline V gene data show CDR1 as MGHRA and CDR2 as YSYEKL. With V trimmed by 4 bases and J by 4 bases, 9 bases remained unmatched. DNA of the CDR3: TGCGCCAGCAGCCGCTTTCAGGGGGAGATTAATGAAAAACTGTTTTTT. This gives the protein CASSRFQGEINEKLFF.

The chain joins TRBV18 to TRBJ2-5; no definite D call. CDR3 size: 13 residues. The germline V gene has CDR1 KGHSH and CDR2 LQKENI. V was shortened by 3 bases and J by 5 bases, with 10 bases between the two germline ends. The CDR3 loop reads CASSPWSGETQYF. The CDR3 DNA reads as TGTGCCAGCTCACCCTGGTCTGGGGAGACCCAGTACTTC.

The sample holds one count of this clone. The chain links TRBV6-1 to TRBJ2-2, with D tentatively TRBD1 or TRBD2 (6 bases each). Trimming cost V 1 base and J 6 bases, with 12 bases left between them. Germline CDR1 is MNHNS and CDR2 is SASEGT. CDR3 size: 15 residues. CDR3 sequence: CASSEVGGQAGELFF. The DNA for the CDR3 is TGTGCCAGCAGTGAAGTCGGGGGCCAGGCCGGGGAGCTGTTTTTT.

The chain joins TRBV6-5 to TRBJ1-4; 7 bases agree with TRBD1. The germline V gene encodes CDR1 MNHEY and CDR2 SVGAGI. After removal of 0 bases from V and 8 bases from J, the junction contained 6 bases not matched to a gene. The CDR3 sequence is 15 residues long. DNA of the CDR3: TGTGCCAGCAGTTACTCCCAGGGGGTTCAAGAAAAACTGTTTTTT. Its translation is CASSYSQGVQEKLFF.

The CDR3 sequence: CASRLAPGTYNSPLHF. As DNA, the CDR3 is TGTGCAAGTCGCTTAGCGCCAGGGACTTATAATTCACCCCTCCACTTT. The rearrangement uses TRBV12-2 and TRBJ1-6. TRBV12-2 is a pseudogene. CDR3 length equals 16 residues.

This sequence joins TRBV19 and TRBJ1-5, with 12 bases fitting TRBD1. Germline V gives CDR1 LNHDA, CDR2 SQIVND (reference sequence). The CDR3 is 14 residues long. J gave up 6 bases and V 6 bases, and 3 bases lay outside the gene matches. CDR3 nucleotide sequence: TGTGCCAGTAGGGGACAGGGGGCTCGTCAGCCCCAGCATTTT. Protein sequence: CASRGQGARQPQHF.

The chain recombines TRBV5-1 with TRBJ2-5; D unclear. Germline assignment: CDR1 SGHRS and CDR2 YFSETQ. CDR3 length: 13 amino acids. Deletions cut 5 bases from V and 2 bases from J, with 10 bases between. This CDR3 reads CASRPGSQETQYF. The CDR3 DNA is TGCGCCAGCAGACCCGGGTCGCAAGAGACCCAGTACTTC.

The J gene is TRBJ1-4, the V gene TRBV7-6, with D possibly being TRBD1 (5 bases). CDR3 length: 15 residues. Germline loops: CDR1 SGHVS, CDR2 FNYEAQ. V lost 4 bases, J lost 8 bases, and 17 bases lay in between. The CDR3 region has the DNA TGTGCCAGCAGCTGGGGACCTTCGGAAAGGGAAAAACTGTTTTTT. As protein: CASSWGPSEREKLFF. The full variable domain, in which reference TRBV7-6 and TRBJ1-4 provide the parts outside the CDR3, is GAGVSQSPRYKVTKRGQDVALRCDPISGHVSLYWYRQALGQGPEFLTYFNYEAQQDKSGLPNDRFSAERPEGSISTLTIQRTEQRDSAMYRCASSWGPSEREKLFFGSGTQLSVL.

The rearrangement joins TRBV5-8 to TRBJ1-6; TRBD1 agrees at 7 bases. Germline CDR1 SGHTS, CDR2 YDEGEE. This CDR3 region has 13 residues. Trimming took 10 bases from V and 5 from J; bases not matched to a gene: 6. CDR3 DNA: TGTGCCGGGCGGACAGGCCATAATTCACCCCTCCACTTT. This sequence encodes CAGRTGHNSPLHF.

The V call is TRBV7-2, the J call TRBJ2-7; 7 bases agree with TRBD1. Unmatched junction bases numbered 6, after V lost 3 bases and J lost 4 bases. The germline gives CDR1 SGHTA, CDR2 FQGNSA. This CDR3 has 14 residues. CDR3 protein: CASSFGQVTYEQYF. CDR3 DNA: TGTGCCAGCAGCTTTGGACAGGTAACATACGAGCAGTACTTC.

The rearrangement uses TRBV28 and TRBJ2-1; D gene uncertain. V dropped 4 bases and J dropped 4 bases, with 11 bases sitting between them. Per germline, CDR1 MDHEN and CDR2 SYDVKM. This CDR3 is 14 amino acids long. The DNA of the CDR3 is TGTGCCAGCAGTTCCATTTCGTCTTACAATGAGCAGTTCTTC. Residues: CASSSISSYNEQFF.

This clone was seen only once. The chain is built from TRBV5-1 and TRBJ1-6; TRBD1 matches 7 bases. Germline values: CDR1 SGHRS, CDR2 YFSETQ. The CDR3 is 16 amino acids. Losses at the gene ends were 0 bases for V and 3 bases for J; bases not matched to a gene: 3. CDR3 loop: CASSLEAGGYNSPLHF. The CDR3 nucleotides are TGCGCCAGCAGCTTGGAGGCAGGGGGCTATAATTCACCCCTCCACTTT. The full variable domain, its missing parts supplied by reference TRBV5-1 and TRBJ1-6, is KAGVTQTPRYLIKTRGQQVTLSCSPISGHRSVSWYQQTPGQGLQFLFEYFSETQRNKGNFPGRFSGRQFSNSRSEMNVSTLELGDSALYLCASSLEAGGYNSPLHFGNGTRLTVT.

This rearrangement joins TRBV6-1 to TRBJ1-6; the D is unclear. The germline gives CDR1 MNHNS, CDR2 SASEGT. The CDR3 has 14 residues. With 5 bases removed from V and 5 bases from J, the gap between germline ends came to 10 bases. CDR3 sequence reads: CASSLQRDNSPLHF. In DNA, the CDR3 is TGTGCCAGCAGTCTCCAAAGGGATAATTCACCCCTCCACTTT.

This chain joins TRBV6-5 and TRBJ2-7; 7 positions agree with TRBD2. Germline V gene data show CDR1 as MNHEY and CDR2 as SVGAGI. The CDR3 is 13 amino acids. V was pared by 7 bases and J by 2 bases, with 5 bases of the junction left unmatched. DNA of the CDR3: TGTGCCAGCAACCGTGGGGGGGCCTACGAGCAGTACTTC. This encodes CASNRGGAYEQYF.

The V and J genes are TRBV5-4 and TRBJ2-7; the match to TRBD1 covers 7 bases. The germline gives CDR1 SGHNT, CDR2 YYREEE (reference sequence). The CDR3 is made up of 13 amino acids. J was trimmed by 3 bases and V by 2 bases; bases with no gene match: 2. CDR3 sequence reads: CASSLQGNYEQYF. DNA for the CDR3: TGTGCCAGCAGCTTACAGGGGAACTACGAGCAGTACTTC.

CDR3 in DNA: TGTGCCAGCAGTTTGGGCAGGCTTAATTCACCCCTCCACTTT. Protein sequence: CASSLGRLNSPLHF. This chain joins TRBV6-5 and TRBJ1-6; no clear D gene. V was shortened by 4 bases and J by 6 bases, with 10 bases between the two germline ends. In germline, CDR1 is MNHEY, CDR2 SVGAGI. This CDR3 has 14 residues.

CDR3 amino acids: CASSGGGAEDTQYF. For the CDR3, the DNA is TGTGCCAGCAGCGGCGGGGGGGCGGAAGATACGCAGTATTTT. The chain links TRBV7-2 to TRBJ2-3, with TRBD2 identical over 9 bases. Trimming cost V 5 bases and J 5 bases; bases outside gene matches: 5. The CDR3 consists of 14 residues. Germline V CDR1 and CDR2: SGHTA, FQGNSA. The full variable domain, with the rest looked up from reference TRBV7-2 and TRBJ2-3, is GAGVSQSPSNKVTEKGKDVELRCDPISGHTALYWYRQSLGQGLEFLIYFQGNSAPDKSGLPSDRFSAERTGGSVSTLTIQRTQQEDSAVYLCASSGGGAEDTQYFGPGTRLTVL.

This clone was observed a few times. The rearrangement joins TRBV7-8 to TRBJ2-3; 11 bases are a match to TRBD2. CDR1 and CDR2 (germline): SGHVS, FQNEAQ. V was clipped by 3 bases and J by 2 bases; unmatched bases: 7. CDR3 length: 17 residues. CDR3 sequence: CASSFRPLAGATDTQYF. The CDR3 DNA sequence: TGTGCCAGCAGCTTCCGACCACTAGCGGGAGCCACAGATACGCAGTATTTT. The variable domain in full, with the rest retrieved from reference TRBV7-8 and TRBJ2-3, is GAGVSQSPRYKVAKRGQDVALRCDPISGHVSLFWYQQALGQGPEFLTYFQNEAQLDKSGLPSDRFFAERPEGSVSTLKIQRTQQEDSAVYLCASSFRPLAGATDTQYFGPGTRLTVL.

The gene calls are TRBV6-5 and TRBJ2-2; D remains ambiguous. From germline, CDR1 is MNHEY and CDR2 SVGAGI. There are 13 residues in the CDR3. Trimming pared 0 bases from V and 7 bases from J, leaving 6 bases between. CDR3 nucleotides: TGTGCCAGCAGTTACTCGGGGAACGGGGAGCTGTTTTTT. Protein product: CASSYSGNGELFF.

The V and J genes are TRBV30 and TRBJ1-5; a weak D match, TRBD1 (6 bases). Germline V gives CDR1 GTSNPN, CDR2 SVGIG (reference sequence). Deletions cut 0 bases from V and 7 bases from J, with 13 bases between. The CDR3 sequence is 14 residues long. CDR3 sequence (DNA): TGTGCCTGGAGTGTACTAGGGGGGGCGCAGCCCCAGCATTTT. Protein product: CAWSVLGGAQPQHF.

This clone was recorded only once. The CDR3 DNA reads as TGCGCCAGCAGCACGGGACAGGGGAAGGCTGAAAAACTGTTTTTT. Translating gives CASSTGQGKAEKLFF. The chain uses TRBV5-1 and TRBJ1-4, with 10 nucleotides matching TRBD1. The CDR3 has 15 residues. Germline loops: CDR1 SGHRS, CDR2 YFSETQ. J was trimmed by 7 bases and V by 4 bases; bases with no gene match: 7.

The chain employs TRBV6-5 and TRBJ2-7; maybe TRBD2 (7 bases). The V end lost 2 bases, the J end lost 2 bases, and 13 bases lay between the germline ends. Per germline, CDR1 MNHEY and CDR2 SVGAGI. This CDR3 is built from 15 residues. In DNA, the CDR3 is TGTGCCAGCAGTTACCGAGCGGGACACCCCTACGAGCAGTACTTC. This sequence encodes CASSYRAGHPYEQYF.

On this clone: Other nucleotide sequences in the sample specify the same CDR3. V is TRBV6-5 and J is TRBJ2-7; tentatively, D is TRBD1 (6 bases). Per the germline V gene, CDR1 is MNHEY and CDR2 is SVGAGI. V lost 6 bases and J 1 base, leaving 10 bases between the germline ends. This CDR3 comprises 13 residues. The CDR3 coding sequence is TGTGCCAGCAGCCAGGGGCCGTCCTACGAGCAGTACTTC. Amino acids: CASSQGPSYEQYF.

The rearrangement joins TRBV6-5 to TRBJ2-2, with D unresolved. The CDR3 extends over 16 amino acids. Germline loops: CDR1 MNHEY, CDR2 SVGAGI. Deletions cut 0 bases from V and 2 bases from J, with 10 bases between. CDR3 loop: CASSYSGQVNTGELFF. The CDR3 coding sequence is TGTGCCAGCAGTTACTCCGGGCAGGTTAACACCGGGGAGCTGTTTTTT.

The chain uses TRBV6-4 and TRBJ1-1; D is unresolved. Looked up from germline, CDR1 is MRHNA and CDR2 is SNTAGT. The CDR3 covers 13 residues. V was shortened by 5 bases and J by 2 bases, with 9 bases between the two germline ends. The CDR3: CASSLELNTEAFF. CDR3 DNA sequence: TGTGCCAGCAGTCTGGAGTTAAACACTGAAGCTTTCTTT.

The chain is built from TRBV6-1 and TRBJ1-2, with D tentatively TRBD1 (5 bases). The CDR3 extends over 15 amino acids. Between the trimmed V and J ends, which lost 6 bases and 4 bases, there was a span of 18 bases. The germline V gene encodes CDR1 MNHNS and CDR2 SASEGT. CDR3 sequence (DNA): TGTGCCAGCAGCGCCGAAACTCCGGGACTCTATGGCTACACCTTC. Translating it yields CASSAETPGLYGYTF.

This clone was counted once. This same CDR3 is encoded by further DNA sequences in the sample. The chain has TRBV9 and TRBJ1-5; D not certain. V was clipped by 0 bases and J by 3 bases, with 4 bases between them. CDR3 size: 13 residues. From germline, CDR1 is SGDLS and CDR2 YYNGEE. The CDR3 DNA reads TGTGCCAGCAGCGTAGGGCCCAATCAGCCCCAGCATTTT. Its protein is CASSVGPNQPQHF.

The CDR3 nucleotides are TGTGCCAGCAGCAAGGGGCTCGGGACTGATACGCAGTATTTT. Its translation is CASSKGLGTDTQYF. V gene TRBV21-1 combines with J gene TRBJ2-3; the table assigns TRBD2, which was not confirmed against the DNA. TRBV21-1 counts as a pseudogene. CDR3 length: 14 residues.

The chain is built from TRBV29-1 and TRBJ2-5; D may be TRBD1 (5 bases). The CDR3 covers 15 residues. From germline, CDR1 is SQVTM and CDR2 ANQGSEA. V lost 4 bases to trimming and J lost 2 bases, with 17 bases between them. CDR3 region: CSVGLVQGLQETQYF. The CDR3 nucleotides are TGCAGCGTTGGACTGGTTCAGGGATTACAAGAGACCCAGTACTTC.

The chain carries TRBV18 and TRBJ2-5; 8 nucleotides line up with TRBD1. Germline V CDR1 and CDR2: KGHSH, LQKENI. V was clipped by 1 base and J by 5 bases; unmatched bases: 6. The CDR3 has 15 amino acids. The CDR3 reads CASSPLDRAAETQYF. The CDR3 DNA follows: TGTGCCAGCTCACCACTGGACAGGGCAGCGGAGACCCAGTACTTC.